These 24 T cell receptor beta chains were sequenced from one sample in a study of CD8+ T cells in alopecia areata. After isolation, RNA underwent reverse transcription to generate cDNA as the sequencing template. Profiling relied on immunoSEQ multiplex PCR, and the TCRdb table lists in-frame clones only, not all of them. Of roughly 97,000 clones listed, 41% are singletons. Sequenced input: CD4+ T cells sorted from blood. These receptors were taken from a human donor with alopecia areata.

Points on this clone: This CDR3 is also generated by other DNA sequences in the sample. This rearrangement joins TRBV5-1 to TRBJ2-7; D call uncertain. V was clipped by 0 bases and J by 2 bases, with 9 bases between them. Germline lookup yields CDR1 SGHRS and CDR2 YFSETQ. The CDR3 contains 14 residues. The CDR3 nucleotides read TGCGCCAGCAGCTTGGTTGCAGAGACCTACGAGCAGTACTTC. It encodes CASSLVAETYEQYF.

This chain connects TRBV5-1 to TRBJ1-1; D is ambiguous. The V gene's germline CDR1 is SGHRS and CDR2 YFSETQ. The CDR3 sequence is 15 residues long. Trimming shortened V by 0 bases and J by 2 bases, and 11 bases separated the two germline ends. This chain's CDR3 is CASSLAFLDNTEAFF. The CDR3 DNA is TGCGCCAGCAGCTTGGCGTTCCTGGACAACACTGAAGCTTTCTTT.

This clone occurred a few times. One end of the junction is discordant with germline, which a read error may explain. V gene TRBV12-5 combines with J gene TRBJ2-1; D perhaps matches TRBD1 (6 bases). Germline loops: CDR1 LGHNT, CDR2 FRNRAP. The CDR3 covers 13 residues. The CDR3 DNA follows: TGTGCTAGTGGTTTGGAGGGCAGGGGTAGAAAAGTCTTC. It specifies CASGLEGRGRKVF.

The chain is built from TRBV6-5 and TRBJ2-1; 10 bases are a match to TRBD1. V dropped 5 bases and J dropped 4; count of bases not matched to a gene: 5. This CDR3 is built from 15 residues. CDR1 and CDR2 (germline): MNHEY, SVGAGI. The CDR3 spells CASSLDRGQYNEQFF. CDR3 DNA sequence: TGTGCCAGCAGTCTCGACAGGGGGCAATACAATGAGCAGTTCTTC.

The rearrangement uses TRBV29-1 and TRBJ1-4; D may be TRBD1 (5 bases). The length of the CDR3 is 13 residues. The V end lost 7 bases, the J end lost 7 bases, and 16 bases lay between the germline ends. CDR1 and CDR2 (germline): SQVTM, ANQGSEA. The CDR3 DNA reads as TGCAGCGCAACTTTAGGGGTGGGTGAAAAACTGTTTTTT. Its translation is CSATLGVGEKLFF.

V is TRBV6-5 and J is TRBJ2-7; TRBD2 matches at 12 bases. The junction had 8 bases not matched to a gene; V was cut back by 6 bases and J by 5 bases. CDR1 and CDR2 (germline): MNHEY, SVGAGI. The CDR3 has 15 amino acids. The CDR3 DNA reads as TGTGCCAGCAGCCCACTGACTAGCGGGGGCCACGAGCAGTACTTC. The encoded protein is CASSPLTSGGHEQYF.

V and J are TRBV7-3 and TRBJ1-1; D possibly corresponds to TRBD1 (6 bases). Trimming removed 0 bases at V and 0 bases at J, with 11 bases between. Germline V gene data show CDR1 as SGHTA and CDR2 as FQGTGA. The CDR3 loop spans 16 amino acids. The CDR3 loop is CASSLTGDTMNTEAFF. The CDR3 DNA reads TGTGCCAGCAGCTTAACCGGGGACACAATGAACACTGAAGCTTTCTTT.

This clone was observed a few times. This chain uses TRBV28 with TRBJ2-7; 9 bases fit TRBD1. Germline V gene data show CDR1 as MDHEN and CDR2 as SYDVKM. The CDR3 contains 17 residues. Trimming cost V 5 bases and J 3 bases; bases outside gene matches: 14. CDR3 loop: CASSVNAPGQGDYEQYF. CDR3 nucleotides: TGTGCCAGCAGTGTTAACGCCCCGGGACAGGGAGACTACGAGCAGTACTTC.

This clone was seen only a few times. This chain links TRBV29-1 with TRBJ1-2, with D perhaps matching TRBD1 (5 bases). In germline, CDR1 is SQVTM, CDR2 ANQGSEA. The length of the CDR3 is 15 residues. V was cut by 3 bases and J by 6 bases, with 20 bases left in between. The CDR3 here is CSVDLTGAQGNGYTF. The CDR3 nucleotides are TGCAGCGTTGACTTGACCGGGGCTCAGGGCAATGGCTACACCTTC.

This chain connects TRBV7-3 to TRBJ2-2; 7 positions agree with TRBD1. Unmatched junction bases numbered 2, after V lost 5 bases and J lost 5 bases. This CDR3 has 13 residues. CDR1 and CDR2 from the germline V gene are SGHTA and FQGTGA. This CDR3 reads CASSTQGTGELFF. The CDR3 DNA reads TGTGCCAGCAGCACACAGGGGACCGGGGAGCTGTTTTTT.

The gene calls are TRBV20-1 and TRBJ2-7; D remains ambiguous. The CDR3 covers 11 residues. Germline V gene sequence: CDR1 DFQATT, CDR2 SNEGSKA (reference sequence). V was shortened by 1 base and J by 7 bases, with 8 bases between the two germline ends. The CDR3: CSARGSTEQYF. The CDR3 DNA is TGCAGTGCTAGAGGATCTACGGAGCAGTACTTC.

This clone was seen once. V usage is TRBV27 and J usage is TRBJ2-1, with D possibly called TRBD1 or TRBD2 (5 bases each). The ends were cut back, 5 bases at V and 12 bases at J, with 11 bases in the middle. The germline CDR1 and CDR2 sequences are MNHEY and SMNVEV (reference sequence). This CDR3 has 11 amino acids. CDR3 sequence: CASSEWGWQFF. For the CDR3, the DNA is TGTGCCAGCAGTGAGTGGGGGTGGCAGTTCTTC.

The chain joins TRBV30 to TRBJ2-7; perhaps D is TRBD1 or TRBD2 (5 bases each). CDR1 and CDR2 from the germline V gene are GTSNPN and SVGIG (reference sequence). Trimming took off 0 bases at V and 4 bases at J, with 10 bases between the two ends. The CDR3 covers 13 residues. Here the CDR3 DNA reads TGTGCCTGGAGTGTAGAGGGGCGGTACGAGCAGTACTTC. Its protein is CAWSVEGRYEQYF.

This rearrangement joins TRBV18 to TRBJ2-3; TRBD2 aligns across 7 bases. The CDR3 is made up of 15 amino acids. With V trimmed by 3 bases and J by 0 bases, 3 bases remained unmatched. Germline assignment: CDR1 KGHSH and CDR2 LQKENI. Here the CDR3 DNA reads TGTGCCAGCTCACCGCGGGGGATTAGCACAGATACGCAGTATTTT. It yields the protein CASSPRGISTDTQYF.

This clone has a count of ten or more. V usage is TRBV28 and J usage is TRBJ2-7, with no clear D. Germline CDR1 reads MDHEN; CDR2 reads SYDVKM. The CDR3 extends over 16 amino acids. Trimming pared 11 bases from V and 2 bases from J, leaving 25 bases between. This CDR3 is CAVASLAPDKAYEQYF. CDR3 bases: TGTGCCGTCGCCTCCTTGGCCCCGGATAAGGCCTACGAGCAGTACTTC.

This clone showed up just a few times. This chain links TRBV29-1 with TRBJ1-2, with D uncertain. The CDR3 runs 14 residues. Germline CDR1 reads SQVTM; CDR2 reads ANQGSEA. V lost 6 bases and J lost 2, with 16 bases in between. The CDR3 DNA reads as TGCAGCGTGGCCCCCCGACCTGGAAACTATGGCTACACCTTC. This encodes CSVAPRPGNYGYTF.

The J gene is TRBJ2-3, the V gene TRBV5-1, with 7 nucleotides matching TRBD1. J gave up 6 bases and V 4 bases, and 5 bases lay outside the gene matches. This CDR3 is built from 13 residues. Germline lookup yields CDR1 SGHRS and CDR2 YFSETQ. DNA of the CDR3: TGCGCCAGCAGCAGAACAGGGGACGATACGCAGTATTTT. This translates into CASSRTGDDTQYF.

The gene calls are TRBV7-9 and TRBJ2-3, with 10 positions matching TRBD1. The CDR3 has 17 residues. V lost 0 bases, J lost 5 bases, and 8 bases stayed unmatched. CDR1 and CDR2 from the germline V gene are SEHNR and FQNEAQ (reference sequence). CDR3 sequence reads: CASSLAPGQGIIDTQYF. In nucleotides, the CDR3 is TGTGCCAGCAGCTTAGCGCCGGGACAGGGGATCATAGATACGCAGTATTTT.

This clone was seen only a few times. The chain is built from TRBV6-1 and TRBJ2-1; D remains ambiguous. Germline V CDR1 and CDR2: MNHNS, SASEGT. The CDR3 length is 13 residues. Trimming removed 4 bases from V and 1 base from J, with 5 bases in between. The CDR3 region has the DNA TGTGCCAGCAGTGGGAGTTCCTACAATGAGCAGTTCTTC. This sequence encodes CASSGSSYNEQFF.

The chain recombines TRBV28 with TRBJ1-2; D not certain. V was pared by 5 bases and J by 0 bases, with 10 bases between. The CDR3 is 14 residues long. Looked up from germline, CDR1 is MDHEN and CDR2 is SYDVKM. The CDR3 region is CASSPLTANYGYTF. The DNA for the CDR3 is TGTGCCAGCAGTCCACTGACCGCTAACTATGGCTACACCTTC.

This clone was seen more than once but under ten times. The chain joins TRBV7-2 to TRBJ2-1; 11 bases are a match to TRBD2. Germline V gene data show CDR1 as SGHTA and CDR2 as FQGNSA. The CDR3 consists of 15 residues. J was trimmed by 6 bases and V by 5 bases; bases with no gene match: 6. CDR3 loop: CASSLIAGGVNEQFF. CDR3 bases: TGTGCCAGCAGCCTGATAGCGGGAGGGGTCAATGAGCAGTTCTTC. The whole variable domain, remainder taken from reference TRBV7-2 and TRBJ2-1, is GAGVSQSPSNKVTEKGKDVELRCDPISGHTALYWYRQSLGQGLEFLIYFQGNSAPDKSGLPSDRFSAERTGGSVSTLTIQRTQQEDSAVYLCASSLIAGGVNEQFFGPGTRLTVL.

The V and J genes are TRBV4-1 and TRBJ1-1; D perhaps matches TRBD1 (6 bases). V lost 3 bases and J lost 1, with 9 bases in between. The CDR3 sequence is 14 residues long. Germline CDR1 MGHRA, CDR2 YSYEKL. The CDR3 region has the DNA TGCGCCAGCAGCCAGGTGACAGGGAACACTGAAGCTTTCTTT. This codes for CASSQVTGNTEAFF.

This chain links TRBV18 with TRBJ2-5, with 9 bases lining up with TRBD1. The junction had 12 bases not matched to a gene; V was cut back by 1 base and J by 0 bases. The CDR3 has 19 amino acids. Germline V gene lookup returns CDR1 KGHSH and CDR2 LQKENI. CDR3 sequence: CASSPRVTPGQGYQETQYF. The CDR3 nucleotides read TGTGCCAGCTCACCACGAGTTACTCCGGGACAGGGATACCAAGAGACCCAGTACTTC. The whole variable domain, remainder taken from reference TRBV18 and TRBJ2-5, is NAGVMQNPRHLVRRRGQEARLRCSPMKGHSHVYWYRQLPEEGLKFMVYLQKENIIDESGMPKERFSAEFPKEGPSILRIQQVVRGDSAAYFCASSPRVTPGQGYQETQYFGPGTRLLVL.

This clone was found many times. The same CDR3 is also encoded by other DNA sequences in this sample. The chain carries TRBV20-1 and TRBJ2-7; TRBD2 might be the D (5 bases). The CDR3 has 11 amino acids. The germline V and J ends were trimmed by 3 bases and 2 bases, with 5 bases remaining between them. CDR1 and CDR2 from the germline V gene are DFQATT and SNEGSKA (reference sequence). This chain's CDR3 is CSARGAYEQYF. The CDR3 DNA reads as TGCAGTGCTAGGGGAGCCTACGAGCAGTACTTC.